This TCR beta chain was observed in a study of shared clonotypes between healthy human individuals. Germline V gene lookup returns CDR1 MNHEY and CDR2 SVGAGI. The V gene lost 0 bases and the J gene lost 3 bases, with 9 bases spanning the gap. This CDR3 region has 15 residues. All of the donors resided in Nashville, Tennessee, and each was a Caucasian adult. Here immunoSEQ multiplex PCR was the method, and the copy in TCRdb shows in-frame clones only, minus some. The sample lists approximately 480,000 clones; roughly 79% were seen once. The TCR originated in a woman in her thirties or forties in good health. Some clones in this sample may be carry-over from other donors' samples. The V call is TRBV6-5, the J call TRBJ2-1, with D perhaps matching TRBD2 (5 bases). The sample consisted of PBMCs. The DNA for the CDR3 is TGTGCCAGCAGTTACTCGAGGGCCCTCTACAATGAGCAGTTCTTC. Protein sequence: CASSYSRALYNEQFF.